This T cell receptor beta chain was observed in a study of early T cells in non-severe SARS-CoV-2 infection. Study-level information: The authors sequenced bulk RNA from unsorted whole blood, leaving chains unpaired.

Individual cDNA molecules were tagged with unique molecular identifiers, the study reported. TCRdb called the 5' RACE reads again in MiXCR, with one record for every CDR3 protein. Found here are roughly 71,000 distinct CDR3 sequences, roughly 13% of them singletons; the top ten hold approximately 5.5%. Germline lookup yields CDR1 SQVTM and CDR2 ANQGSEA. With 2 bases clipped from V and 9 bases from J, the junction kept 5 bases outside the gene matches. CDR3 size: 13 residues. The rearrangement links TRBV29-1 to TRBJ2-1, with 9 positions matching TRBD1. Sequencing was performed on whole blood. The source is an adult who was a healthcare worker with PCR-confirmed SARS-CoV-2 infection or an uninfected control (not recorded which). The CDR3 coding sequence is TGCAGCGTTGAAAGAACAGGGGGCCTTGAGCAGTTCTTC. Its translation is CSVERTGGLEQFF.